These 28 T cell receptor beta chains originate from one sample sequenced in a study of blood T cell repertoires in COVID-19 (dated by TCRdb to 2020 to 2021). Libraries were built with the immunoSEQ multiplex PCR assay. TCRdb re-hosts the immuneACCESS table, in-frame sequences only. Its copies lack some clones; in the studies checked, an unresolved V gene accounts for under half of them, and the cause for the rest is not known. The sample records fewer than 45,000 clones, 90% of which are singletons. In total, the top ten clones hold 4.5% to 7% of the sample. The specimen was peripheral blood. The receptors shown here come from a human donor in a cohort sampled during active COVID-19.

The chain links TRBV5-1 to TRBJ1-2; D call uncertain. Trimming stripped 2 bases from V and 1 base from J, with 6 bases between. CDR1 SGHRS and CDR2 YFSETQ come from the germline V gene. This CDR3 spans 13 amino acids. The CDR3 DNA sequence: TGCGCCAGCAGCTTACGGGTTAACTATGGCTACACCTTC. Translating it yields CASSLRVNYGYTF.

The chain couples TRBV6-2 or TRBV6-3 to TRBJ1-5; no clear D gene. Germline CDR1 MNHEY, CDR2 SVGEGT. The V and J ends lost 0 bases and 5 bases respectively, with 5 bases between them. The length of the CDR3 is 13 residues. CDR3: CASSYSTDQPQHF. CDR3 DNA sequence: TGTGCCAGCAGTTACTCCACAGATCAGCCCCAGCATTTT.

This clone was seen just once. V and J are TRBV5-4 and TRBJ2-7; D perhaps matches TRBD1 (5 bases). The ends were cut back, 1 base at V and 2 bases at J, with 16 bases in the middle. Germline CDR1 SGHNT, CDR2 YYREEE (reference sequence). The length of the CDR3 is 16 residues. The CDR3 nucleotides read TGTGCCAGCAGCTTGTTGTCGTGGGGCAGTCCCTACGAGCAGTACTTC. Its translation: CASSLLSWGSPYEQYF.

V is TRBV30 and J is TRBJ2-7, with 10 bases fitting TRBD1. V trimming: 3 bases; J trimming: 5 bases; junction bases outside the gene matches: 10. The length of the CDR3 is 15 residues. CDR1 and CDR2 from the germline V gene are GTSNPN and SVGIG (reference sequence). CDR3 amino acids: CAWRALGQGENEQYF. CDR3 in DNA: TGTGCCTGGAGGGCGCTCGGACAGGGGGAAAACGAGCAGTACTTC.

The chain has TRBV25-1 and TRBJ2-5; a weak D match, TRBD1 (5 bases). This CDR3 is 13 amino acids long. Germline V CDR1 and CDR2: MGHDK, SYGVNS. With 10 bases removed from V and 4 bases from J, the gap between germline ends came to 16 bases. The CDR3 coding sequence is TGTGCCACCGAGGACAAAAGAAGAGAGACCCAGTACTTC. Translated: CATEDKRRETQYF.

The V call is TRBV7-2, the J call TRBJ1-4; D is ambiguous. The CDR3 runs 14 residues. Looked up from germline, CDR1 is SGHTA and CDR2 is FQGNSA. V lost 6 bases, J lost 5 bases, and 13 bases lay in between. The CDR3 nucleotides are TGTGCCAGCAGGGGAGCCGACGGGAATGAAAAACTGTTTTTT. This sequence encodes CASRGADGNEKLFF.

DNA of the CDR3: TGTGCCAGCAGTATAGGGGGCAACGGACAGCCCCAGCATTTT. This sequence encodes CASSIGGNGQPQHF. The gene calls are TRBV6-5 and TRBJ1-5; 7 bases map to TRBD1. Germline CDR1 reads MNHEY; CDR2 reads SVGAGI. V trimming: 5 bases; J trimming: 7 bases; junction bases outside the gene matches: 8. The CDR3 contains 14 residues.

V usage is TRBV12-5 and J usage is TRBJ1-2; D is unresolved. V dropped 7 bases and J dropped 3 bases, with 18 bases sitting between them. Germline lookup yields CDR1 LGHNT and CDR2 FRNRAP. The CDR3 spans 15 residues. In DNA form, the CDR3 reads TGTGCTAGTGTATATGGGCAGTCTCAACACTATGGCTACACCTTC. It codes for CASVYGQSQHYGYTF. Combining the CDR3 with reference TRBV12-5 and TRBJ1-2 gives the whole variable domain DARVTQTPRHKVTEMGQEVTMRCQPILGHNTVFWYRQTMMQGLELLAYFRNRAPLDDSGMPKDRFSAEMPDATLATLKIQPSEPRDSAVYFCASVYGQSQHYGYTFGSGTRLTVV.

J is TRBJ1-5 and V is TRBV30, with TRBD1 matching 10 bases. The V gene's germline CDR1 is GTSNPN and CDR2 SVGIG (reference sequence). The CDR3 consists of 13 residues. V dropped 5 bases and J dropped 4; count of bases not matched to a gene: 2. The CDR3, as DNA: TGTGCCTGGTCGGGACAGGGGAATCAGCCCCAGCATTTT. This gives the protein CAWSGQGNQPQHF. The variable domain in full, with the rest retrieved from reference TRBV30 and TRBJ1-5, is SQTIHQWPATLVQPVGSPLSLECTVEGTSNPNLYWYRQAAGRGLQLLFYSVGIGQISSEVPQNLSASRPQDRQFILSSKKLLLSDSGFYLCAWSGQGNQPQHFGDGTRLSIL.

This sequence joins TRBV3-1 (or the pseudogene TRBV3-2) and TRBJ1-1, with 7 bases aligning to TRBD1. The CDR3 sequence is 14 residues long. V lost 4 bases to trimming and J lost 7 bases; unmatched junction nucleotides: 9. Germline CDR1 and CDR2: LGHDT and YNNKEL (reference sequence). The CDR3 DNA reads as TGTGCCAGCAGCCGAGGACAGGCGGGGATTGAAGCTTTCTTT. It yields the protein CASSRGQAGIEAFF.

This chain links TRBV3-1 (or the pseudogene TRBV3-2) with TRBJ1-2; tentatively, D is TRBD1 (5 bases). CDR3 length equals 15 residues. CDR1 and CDR2 (germline): LGHDT, YNNKEL (reference sequence). Trimming took 4 bases from V and 6 from J, leaving 18 bases between them. The CDR3 reads CASSLQERIHDGYTF. The CDR3 nucleotides read TGTGCCAGCAGCCTACAGGAGAGGATTCATGATGGCTACACCTTC.

This clone has only one observation. The chain is built from TRBV7-6 and TRBJ2-2; 13 nucleotides agree with TRBD2. Germline lookup yields CDR1 SGHVS and CDR2 FNYEAQ. The length of the CDR3 is 16 residues. V dropped 5 bases and J dropped 4; count of bases not matched to a gene: 4. CDR3 bases: TGTGCCAGCAGCGCTGGGACTAGCGGGACCACCGGGGAGCTGTTTTTT. Protein product: CASSAGTSGTTGELFF.

V is TRBV7-6 and J is TRBJ2-2; 7 bases fit TRBD2. V lost 6 bases and J lost 4; bases outside the gene matches: 11. Germline V gene sequence: CDR1 SGHVS, CDR2 FNYEAQ. The length of the CDR3 is 16 residues. The CDR3 reads CASRSTPSGATGELFF. The CDR3 coding sequence is TGTGCCAGCAGATCCACCCCCAGCGGGGCCACCGGGGAGCTGTTTTTT.

This clone was seen only a few times. The CDR3 coding sequence is TGTGCCAGCAGCTTGAATCAGGGTGGGTCACCCCTCCACTTT. Translated, it gives CASSLNQGGSPLHF. The chain links TRBV11-2 to TRBJ1-6, with D possibly being TRBD1 (5 bases). Between the trimmed V and J ends, which lost 3 bases and 10 bases, there was a span of 13 bases. The CDR3 loop spans 14 amino acids. In germline, CDR1 is SGHAT, CDR2 FQNNGV.

The J gene is TRBJ2-2, the V gene TRBV9, with 8 bases fitting TRBD2. Germline assignment: CDR1 SGDLS and CDR2 YYNGEE. V shed 5 bases and J 3 bases; nucleotides not matched to a gene: 6. There are 15 residues in the CDR3. In DNA form, the CDR3 reads TGTGCCAGCAGTCGCGGGGGGCAATACACCGGGGAGCTGTTTTTT. Residues: CASSRGGQYTGELFF.

The chain employs TRBV5-6 and TRBJ1-4; D is perhaps TRBD1 (5 bases). Germline-derived CDR1 and CDR2 are SGHDT and YYEEEE. The CDR3 loop spans 14 amino acids. V was cut by 1 base and J by 6 bases, with 10 bases left in between. The CDR3, as DNA: TGTGCCAGCAGCTTGTCAGGGCGGTATGAAAAACTGTTTTTT. This codes for CASSLSGRYEKLFF. The variable domain in full, with the rest retrieved from reference TRBV5-6 and TRBJ1-4, is DAGVTQSPTHLIKTRGQQVTLRCSPKSGHDTVSWYQQALGQGPQFIFQYYEEEERQRGNFPDRFSGHQFPNYSSELNVNALLLGDSALYLCASSLSGRYEKLFFGSGTQLSVL.

V is TRBV18 and J is TRBJ2-2; D is unresolved. The V gene lost 3 bases and the J gene lost 2 bases, with 10 bases spanning the gap. From germline, CDR1 is KGHSH and CDR2 LQKENI. The CDR3 is 15 residues long. This chain's CDR3 is CASSPGNTNTGELFF. The DNA for the CDR3 is TGTGCCAGCTCACCGGGCAACACTAACACCGGGGAGCTGTTTTTT.

V usage is TRBV3-1 (or the pseudogene TRBV3-2) and J usage is TRBJ2-1, with TRBD2 matching 12 bases. This CDR3 is 14 amino acids long. CDR1 is LGHDT and CDR2 is YNNKEL in the germline V gene (reference sequence). V gave up 3 bases and J gave up 15 bases; unmatched junction bases: 9. The CDR3 loop is CASSQASGRASLFF. The CDR3 DNA sequence: TGTGCCAGCAGCCAGGCTAGCGGGAGGGCCAGTTTGTTCTTC.

The rearrangement joins TRBV7-2 to TRBJ2-2; TRBD2 agrees at 7 bases. Germline CDR1 reads SGHTA; CDR2 reads FQGNSA. Trimming removed 9 bases from V and 2 bases from J; junction bases left unmatched: 6. This CDR3 has 14 residues. The DNA for the CDR3 is TGTGCCAGTACTAGCGCTTTTAACACCGGGGAGCTGTTTTTT. Residues: CASTSAFNTGELFF. The full variable domain, completed using reference TRBV7-2 and TRBJ2-2, is GAGVSQSPSNKVTEKGKDVELRCDPISGHTALYWYRQSLGQGLEFLIYFQGNSAPDKSGLPSDRFSAERTGGSVSTLTIQRTQQEDSAVYLCASTSAFNTGELFFGEGSRLTVL.

The chain carries TRBV6-1 and TRBJ2-7; possible D gene TRBD2, 6 bases. This CDR3 comprises 15 residues. Germline V gene data show CDR1 as MNHNS and CDR2 as SASEGT. V was shortened by 3 bases and J by 1 base, with 13 bases between the two germline ends. CDR3 DNA: TGTGCCAGCAGTGAGGGTCGGGGGTTATCCTACGAGCAGTACTTC. Translated: CASSEGRGLSYEQYF.

V gene TRBV18 combines with J gene TRBJ2-1, with 8 bases lining up with TRBD1. V lost 1 base to trimming and J lost 4 bases; unmatched junction nucleotides: 6. This CDR3 contains 16 residues. Germline CDR1 and CDR2: KGHSH and LQKENI. CDR3 nucleotide sequence: TGTGCCAGCTCACCACTTCAGGGGGCGAATTACAATGAGCAGTTCTTC. Residues: CASSPLQGANYNEQFF.

The chain combines TRBV29-1 with TRBJ2-3; possibly TRBD2 for D (5 bases). Germline V gene sequence: CDR1 SQVTM, CDR2 ANQGSEA. V was pared by 4 bases and J by 4 bases, with 15 bases between. The CDR3 loop spans 14 amino acids. For the CDR3, the DNA is TGCAGCGTTGTCGTCGGGGTTTGGCCAGATACGCAGTATTTT. It is translated as CSVVVGVWPDTQYF.

CDR3 sequence (DNA): TGTGCCAGCAGCTTAGGCCGAGCGGGAGGCTTTCGTGAGCAGTTCTTC. Its protein product is CASSLGRAGGFREQFF. The V call is TRBV7-2, the J call TRBJ2-1; 9 positions match TRBD2. Germline V gene lookup returns CDR1 SGHTA and CDR2 FQGNSA. This CDR3 contains 16 residues. V was clipped by 1 base and J by 9 bases; unmatched bases: 10.

The chain is built from TRBV28 and TRBJ1-2; 11 nucleotides align to TRBD1. Germline CDR1 and CDR2: MDHEN and SYDVKM. The CDR3 runs to 15 residues. V lost 5 bases to trimming and J lost 7 bases; unmatched junction nucleotides: 9. As DNA, the CDR3 is TGTGCCAGCAGTCCATTCGGACAGGGGGCGCGTGGCTACACCTTC. The encoded protein is CASSPFGQGARGYTF.

The chain joins TRBV11-1 to TRBJ2-1; 9 bases agree with TRBD1. The CDR3 has 13 amino acids. Germline V gene lookup returns CDR1 SGHAT and CDR2 FQDESV (reference sequence). J was trimmed by 7 bases and V by 4 bases; bases with no gene match: 2. CDR3 DNA: TGTGCCAGCAGCTGGGACAGGGTAAATGAGCAGTTCTTC. The encoded protein is CASSWDRVNEQFF.

This clone was observed once. CDR3: CSAPGGGELFF. The DNA of the CDR3 is TGCAGTGCCCCGGGGGGCGGGGAGCTGTTTTTT. V gene TRBV20-1 combines with J gene TRBJ2-2; 7 nucleotides match TRBD2. Per germline, CDR1 DFQATT and CDR2 SNEGSKA (reference sequence). The CDR3 contains 11 residues. J gave up 7 bases and V 6 bases, and 2 bases lay outside the gene matches.

The chain has TRBV6-4 and TRBJ2-7; 9 positions agree with TRBD2. Looked up from germline, CDR1 is MRHNA and CDR2 is SNTAGT. The CDR3 has 16 residues. The V and J ends lost 2 bases and 2 bases, in that order; junction bases with no gene match: 7. In DNA, the CDR3 is TGTGCCAGCAGTGACCCACCTAGCGGGGATCCCTACGAGCAGTACTTC. It is translated as CASSDPPSGDPYEQYF.

V is TRBV27 and J is TRBJ1-3; D is uncertain. This CDR3 is 17 amino acids long. Germline V gene lookup returns CDR1 MNHEY and CDR2 SMNVEV (reference sequence). V was pared by 5 bases and J by 0 bases, with 17 bases between. CDR3 nucleotides: TGTGCCAGCAGTCCCGGCCCCGGACTAAGCTCTGGAAACACCATATATTTT. It translates to CASSPGPGLSSGNTIYF.